The sequence of this T cell receptor (beta chain) was determined in a study of T cells after yellow fever vaccination. Via MiXCR, TCRdb re-called the 5' RACE reads, giving one row per CDR3 protein. The repertoire holds about 150,000 distinct CDR3 sequences, with 6.2% as singletons. There are many counts of this clonotype. J gave up 0 bases and V 6 bases, and 9 bases lay outside the gene matches. Germline V gene sequence: CDR1 MNHEY, CDR2 SVGAGI. The length of the CDR3 is 16 residues. The TCR comes from a man in his late teens or twenties who received the YFV17D yellow fever vaccine. This chain joins TRBV6-5 and TRBJ2-3; TRBD1 matches 7 bases. The sample in question was CD4+ T cells sorted from PBMCs, obtained on the day of the first yellow fever vaccination. The CDR3 nucleotides are TGTGCCAGCAGCACGGGGACAGCCGCTAGCACAGATACGCAGTATTTT. Its protein is CASSTGTAASTDTQYF.